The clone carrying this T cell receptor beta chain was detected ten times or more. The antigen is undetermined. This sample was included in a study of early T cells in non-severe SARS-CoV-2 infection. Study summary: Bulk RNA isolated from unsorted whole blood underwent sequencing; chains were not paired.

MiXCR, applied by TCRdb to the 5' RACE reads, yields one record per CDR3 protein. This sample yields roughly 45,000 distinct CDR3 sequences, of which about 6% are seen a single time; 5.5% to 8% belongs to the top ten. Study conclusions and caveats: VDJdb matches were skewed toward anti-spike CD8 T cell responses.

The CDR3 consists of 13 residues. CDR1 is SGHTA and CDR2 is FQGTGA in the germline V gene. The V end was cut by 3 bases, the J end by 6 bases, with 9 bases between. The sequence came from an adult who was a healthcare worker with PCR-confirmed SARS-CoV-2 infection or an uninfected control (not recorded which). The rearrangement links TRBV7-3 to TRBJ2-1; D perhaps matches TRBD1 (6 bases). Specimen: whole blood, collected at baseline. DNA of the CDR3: TGTGCCAGCAGCTTTACCAGGGGCAATGAGCAGTTCTTC. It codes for CASSFTRGNEQFF. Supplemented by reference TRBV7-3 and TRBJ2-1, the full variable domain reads GAGVSQTPSNKVTEKGKYVELRCDPISGHTALYWYRQSLGQGPEFLIYFQGTGAADDSGLPNDRFFAVRPEGSVSTLKIQRTERGDSAVYLCASSFTRGNEQFFGPGTRLTVL.